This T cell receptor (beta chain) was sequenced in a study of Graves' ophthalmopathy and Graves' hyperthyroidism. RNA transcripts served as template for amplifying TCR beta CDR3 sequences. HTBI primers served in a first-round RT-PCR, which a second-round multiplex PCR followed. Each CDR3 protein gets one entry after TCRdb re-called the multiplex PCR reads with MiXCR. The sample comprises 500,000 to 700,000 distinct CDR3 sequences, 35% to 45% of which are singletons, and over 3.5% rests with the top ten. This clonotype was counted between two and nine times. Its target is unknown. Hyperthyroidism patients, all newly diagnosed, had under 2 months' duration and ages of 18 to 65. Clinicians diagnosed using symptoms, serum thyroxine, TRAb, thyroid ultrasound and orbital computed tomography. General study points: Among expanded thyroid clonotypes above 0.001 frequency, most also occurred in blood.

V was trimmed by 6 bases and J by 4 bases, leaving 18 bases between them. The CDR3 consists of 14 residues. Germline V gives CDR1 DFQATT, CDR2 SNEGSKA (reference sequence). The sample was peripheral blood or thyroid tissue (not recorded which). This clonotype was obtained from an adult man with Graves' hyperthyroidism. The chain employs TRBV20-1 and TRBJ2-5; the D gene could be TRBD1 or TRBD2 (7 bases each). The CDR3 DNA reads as TGCAGTGCCGCCAGGGGGGGGACGGGAGAGACCCAGTACTTC. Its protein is CSAARGGTGETQYF.